These 21 T cell receptor beta chains came from one sample sequenced in a study of blood T cell repertoires in COVID-19. Profiled with immunoSEQ multiplex PCR; TCRdb holds only in-frame clones, not every one. The sample contains over 95,000 clones, roughly 79% of which appear only once. Sequenced: peripheral blood. These TCRs come from a human donor in a cohort sampled during active COVID-19.

V and J are TRBV28 and TRBJ2-1, with TRBD2 matching 8 bases. The germline V gene has CDR1 MDHEN and CDR2 SYDVKM. The CDR3 consists of 15 residues. V lost 6 bases, J lost 4 bases, and 8 bases stayed unmatched. DNA of the CDR3: TGTGCCAGCAGCAGAGCGGGAGTAAAGTACAATGAGCAGTTCTTC. It yields the protein CASSRAGVKYNEQFF.

V gene TRBV19 combines with J gene TRBJ1-2, with TRBD1 identical over 10 bases. V shed 7 bases and J 7 bases; nucleotides not matched to a gene: 15. Germline V gene lookup returns CDR1 LNHDA and CDR2 SQIVND (reference sequence). CDR3 length: 16 residues. The DNA for the CDR3 is TGTGCCAGTACCCCAGGGCGGGACAGGGGATCGTTTGGCTACACCTTC. It specifies CASTPGRDRGSFGYTF. Filled out from reference TRBV19 and TRBJ1-2, the complete variable domain reads DGGITQSPKYLFRKEGQNVTLSCEQNLNHDAMYWYRQDPGQGLRLIYYSQIVNDFQKGDIAEGYSVSREKKESFPLTVTSAQKNPTAFYLCASTPGRDRGSFGYTFGSGTRLTVV.

The chain uses TRBV19 and TRBJ2-7; a weak D match, TRBD2 (7 bases). Germline values: CDR1 LNHDA, CDR2 SQIVND (reference sequence). This CDR3 spans 13 amino acids. The V end lost 5 bases, the J end lost 4 bases, and 12 bases lay between the germline ends. CDR3 protein: CASSQGGGYEQYF. The CDR3 DNA reads as TGTGCCAGTAGTCAAGGGGGGGGATACGAGCAGTACTTC.

The rearrangement uses TRBV6-6 and TRBJ1-1, with TRBD1 matching over 7 bases. With V trimmed by 5 bases and J by 11 bases, 8 bases remained unmatched. The germline gives CDR1 MNHNY, CDR2 SVGAGI (reference sequence). This CDR3 is built from 12 residues. Here the CDR3 reads CASSTDRALAFF. In DNA, the CDR3 is TGTGCCAGCAGTACCGACAGGGCCCTTGCTTTCTTT.

V usage is TRBV19 and J usage is TRBJ2-5; 9 nucleotides line up with TRBD2. Trimming cost V 1 base and J 7 bases; bases outside gene matches: 7. The CDR3 runs to 15 residues. Germline lookup yields CDR1 LNHDA and CDR2 SQIVND (reference sequence). The CDR3 DNA is TGTGCCAGTAGTATAGGTACTAGCGGGTTGGGGACCCAGTACTTC. The encoded protein is CASSIGTSGLGTQYF.

The J gene is TRBJ1-5, the V gene TRBV6-6; D is possibly TRBD1 (6 bases). V lost 8 bases, J lost 2 bases, and 19 bases lay in between. Germline assignment: CDR1 MNHNY and CDR2 SVGAGI (reference sequence). This CDR3 has 16 residues. The CDR3 DNA follows: TGTGCCAGCGCTTTATCCAGGGGTAACGGCAATCAGCCCCAGCATTTT. Residues: CASALSRGNGNQPQHF.

The chain recombines TRBV9 with TRBJ1-2, with 9 bases fitting TRBD1. The CDR3 is 14 residues long. Germline lookup yields CDR1 SGDLS and CDR2 YYNGEE. V lost 0 bases and J lost 8; bases outside the gene matches: 5. The CDR3 DNA sequence: TGTGCCAGCAGCGTAGGGGGGACAGGGAACGGCTACACCTTC. Its protein product is CASSVGGTGNGYTF.

The chain employs TRBV19 and TRBJ2-6; 7 bases are shared with TRBD1. The V and J ends lost 5 bases and 2 bases, in that order; junction bases with no gene match: 9. CDR1 LNHDA and CDR2 SQIVND come from the germline V gene (reference sequence). The CDR3 sequence is 17 residues long. The CDR3 DNA is TGTGCCAGTAGTCCCCCCCTCCAGGGGGCTGGGGCCAACGTCCTGACTTTC. Protein: CASSPPLQGAGANVLTF.

This clone is a singleton in its sample. The chain uses TRBV12-3 or TRBV12-4 and TRBJ2-2, with D uncertain. V was clipped by 4 bases and J by 1 base, with 4 bases between them. The CDR3 spans 13 residues. The CDR3 is CASSWRNTGELFF. Here the CDR3 DNA reads TGTGCCAGCAGTTGGAGGAACACCGGGGAGCTGTTTTTT.

The chain joins TRBV4-1 to TRBJ1-1, with D tentatively TRBD1 (5 bases). The ends were cut back, 4 bases at V and 1 base at J, with 22 bases in the middle. There are 18 residues in the CDR3. In germline, CDR1 is MGHRA, CDR2 YSYEKL. Here the CDR3 DNA reads TGCGCCAGCAGCCGCACCGCTATCGACCAGGGTTCGAACACTGAAGCTTTCTTT. Its translation: CASSRTAIDQGSNTEAFF.

This sequence joins TRBV18 and TRBJ2-1; the match to TRBD2 covers 8 bases. Trimming took 10 bases from V and 1 from J; bases not matched to a gene: 6. The CDR3 is 14 amino acids. Germline loops: CDR1 KGHSH, CDR2 LQKENI. The CDR3: CATTGGASYNEQFF. The CDR3 DNA reads TGTGCCACCACCGGGGGGGCTTCCTACAATGAGCAGTTCTTC. Filled out from reference TRBV18 and TRBJ2-1, the complete variable domain reads NAGVMQNPRHLVRRRGQEARLRCSPMKGHSHVYWYRQLPEEGLKFMVYLQKENIIDESGMPKERFSAEFPKEGPSILRIQQVVRGDSAAYFCATTGGASYNEQFFGPGTRLTVL.

This chain links TRBV10-3 with TRBJ1-1; 10 bases align to TRBD1. Germline V gives CDR1 ENHRY, CDR2 SYGVKD. The CDR3 spans 14 residues. V shed 3 bases, J shed 5 bases, and the junction held 3 bases outside the gene matches. CDR3 protein: CAISERTGGTEAFF. The DNA of the CDR3 is TGTGCCATCAGTGAACGGACAGGGGGGACTGAAGCTTTCTTT.

The V call is TRBV27, the J call TRBJ1-5, with TRBD1 matching over 7 bases. CDR3 length equals 15 residues. The germline V gene encodes CDR1 MNHEY and CDR2 SMNVEV (reference sequence). The V segment lost 6 bases and the J segment 5 bases; nucleotides outside the gene matches: 10. CDR3 amino acids: CASSPTGWGDQPQHF. The CDR3 coding sequence is TGTGCCAGCAGCCCGACAGGGTGGGGGGATCAGCCCCAGCATTTT.

V usage is TRBV9 and J usage is TRBJ2-7; possibly TRBD1 for D (6 bases). CDR1 and CDR2 (germline): SGDLS, YYNGEE. V was trimmed by 1 base and J by 0 bases, leaving 14 bases between them. The CDR3 sequence is 16 residues long. The CDR3, as DNA: TGTGCCAGCAGCGTAAACCGGGACACCGACTCCTACGAGCAGTACTTC. It specifies CASSVNRDTDSYEQYF.

The chain recombines TRBV11-1 with TRBJ2-1; 9 nucleotides line up with TRBD1. Germline V lookup: CDR1 SGHAT, CDR2 FQDESV (reference sequence). The CDR3 is 15 residues long. V was clipped by 6 bases and J by 2 bases; unmatched bases: 5. The CDR3 here is CASSRDRDTYNEQFF. Written as DNA, the CDR3 is TGTGCCAGCAGTCGGGACAGGGACACCTACAATGAGCAGTTCTTC.

V usage is TRBV5-1 and J usage is TRBJ1-1; TRBD1 agrees at 8 bases. The CDR3 is 17 amino acids. V trimming: 4 bases; J trimming: 0 bases; junction bases outside the gene matches: 11. Germline values: CDR1 SGHRS, CDR2 YFSETQ. Here the CDR3 DNA reads TGCGCCAGCAGCACGTGGACAGGGCTCCAGGTGAACACTGAAGCTTTCTTT. Translated: CASSTWTGLQVNTEAFF.

The rearrangement uses TRBV9 and TRBJ2-7, with D perhaps TRBD2 (5 bases). The CDR3 extends over 13 amino acids. V was shortened by 0 bases and J by 6 bases, with 10 bases between the two germline ends. Germline CDR1 and CDR2: SGDLS and YYNGEE. CDR3 region: CASSVGARGEQYF. DNA for the CDR3: TGTGCCAGCAGCGTAGGAGCTCGGGGCGAGCAGTACTTC.

The CDR3, as DNA: TGTGCCAGCAGCTCAGGACGGACAGCCGTGGGCTACGAGCAGTACTTC. Its protein product is CASSSGRTAVGYEQYF. V gene TRBV7-2 combines with J gene TRBJ2-7; TRBD1 might be the D (6 bases). V was cut by 4 bases and J by 3 bases, with 19 bases left in between. Per germline, CDR1 SGHTA and CDR2 FQGNSA. This CDR3 spans 16 amino acids.

This sequence joins TRBV4-3 and TRBJ2-6, with 16 positions matching TRBD2. J gave up 0 bases and V 4 bases, and 3 bases lay outside the gene matches. This CDR3 region has 19 residues. Germline lookup yields CDR1 LGHNA and CDR2 YSLEER. This CDR3 reads CASSRGTSGGDSGANVLTF. CDR3 in DNA: TGCGCCAGCAGCCGAGGGACTAGCGGGGGGGACTCTGGGGCCAACGTCCTGACTTTC.

This chain joins TRBV5-4 and TRBJ2-1; D call uncertain. Trimming removed 1 base from V and 5 bases from J, with 4 bases in between. The CDR3 is made up of 12 amino acids. Germline loops: CDR1 SGHNT, CDR2 YYREEE (reference sequence). The CDR3 protein is CASSLPNNEQFF. Here the CDR3 DNA reads TGTGCCAGCAGCTTGCCCAACAATGAGCAGTTCTTC.

The rearrangement joins TRBV11-2 to TRBJ1-1, with D unresolved. Germline V gene data show CDR1 as SGHAT and CDR2 as FQNNGV. This CDR3 spans 12 amino acids. Trimming stripped 7 bases from V and 5 bases from J, with 11 bases between. Here the CDR3 DNA reads TGTGCCAGCACCCAAAGTCGGACTGAAGCTTTCTTT. It specifies CASTQSRTEAFF.